This is a list of T cell receptor beta chains from one sample in a study of blood T cells in healthy people across ages. One entry per CDR3 protein, called by TCRdb with MiXCR from the 5' RACE reads. This table holds over 700,000 distinct CDR3 sequences, 40% to 65% found once. Input material: blood. These receptors all come from an elderly man in good health. The CDR3 runs from the conserved cysteine through the conserved F or W. A D gene is named only where the DNA matches it firmly. Part of the rows lack a size; the others show once, few, many or a class for expanded clones.

size	V	J	D	CDR3	DNA
few	TRBV29-1	TRBJ2-5	.	CSALVGAGEQYF	TGCAGCGCTCTCGTCGGGGCAGGGGAGCAGTACTTC
.	TRBV27	TRBJ2-7	.	CAGSLSKLVGSGHSEQYF	TGTGCCGGCAGTTTATCGAAATTGGTAGGGTCTGGTCATTCCGAGCAGTACTTC
.	TRBV11-1	TRBJ2-1	.	CASSDRARANNEQFF	TGTGCCAGCAGCGACCGGGCCAGAGCTAACAATGAGCAGTTCTTC
.	TRBV5-6	TRBJ2-3	TRBD2	CASSRTGGGSDTQYF	TGTGCCAGCAGCCGTACGGGAGGCGGGTCAGATACGCAGTATTTT
.	TRBV2	TRBJ1-1	TRBD1	CASSPDRGLRGTEAFF	TGTGCCAGCAGTCCGGACAGGGGGTTGAGGGGCACTGAAGCTTTCTTT
.	TRBV3-1	TRBJ2-1	TRBD2	CASSQGGRKNEQFF	TGTGCCAGCAGCCAAGGCGGGAGGAAGAATGAGCAGTTCTTC
.	TRBV6-5	TRBJ2-3	.	CASSYSDIDIARYAYF	TGTGCCAGCAGTTACTCCGACATCGATATAGCCAGATACGCGTATTTT
.	TRBV4-1	TRBJ2-7	TRBD2	CASSRETSGTYEQYF	TGCGCCAGCAGCCGGGAGACTAGCGGGACCTACGAGCAGTACTTC
.	TRBV2	TRBJ2-7	.	CASIGSTYEQYF	TGTGCCAGCATAGGCAGTACCTACGAGCAGTACTTC
.	TRBV15	TRBJ2-1	TRBD2	CATSRDKSAGGTYNEQFF	TGTGCCACCAGCAGAGATAAAAGCGCGGGAGGGACCTACAATGAGCAGTTCTTC
few	TRBV5-1	TRBJ2-5	.	CASSLGSGQTQYF	TGCGCCAGCAGCTTGGGGAGCGGGCAGACCCAGTACTTC
.	TRBV24-1	TRBJ2-3	TRBD2	CATSGPTSGSRYAYF	TGTGCCACCAGTGGTCCGACTAGCGGGAGTAGGTACGCGTATTTT
.	TRBV25-1	TRBJ2-1	.	CASSERGLYQQFF	TGTGCCAGCAGTGAACGTGGACTATACCAGCAGTTCTTC
.	TRBV27	TRBJ1-4	TRBD1	CASSQGELFF	TGTGCCAGCAGTCAGGGGGAACTGTTTTTT
few	TRBV29-1	TRBJ2-7	.	CSVGGQGGLYEQYF	TGCAGCGTTGGGGGGCAGGGAGGTTTATACGAGCAGTACTTC
.	TRBV5-1	TRBJ2-7	TRBD2	CASSLWESGTSGILRYEQYF	TGCGCCAGCAGCTTGTGGGAGTCGGGGACTAGCGGGATTTTAAGGTACGAGCAGTACTTC
.	TRBV6-2/TRBV6-3	TRBJ2-7	TRBD2	CASSYRSGGPTDEQYF	TGTGCCAGCAGTTACCGTAGCGGGGGACCTACCGACGAGCAGTACTTC
once	TRBV9	TRBJ2-1	.	CASSPSRSAQFF	TGTGCCAGCAGCCCCAGTAGATCGGCGCAGTTCTTC
.	TRBV25-1	TRBJ1-1	.	CASTEGLQGTEAFF	TGTGCCAGCACCGAAGGGTTACAGGGCACTGAAGCTTTCTTT
.	TRBV29-1	TRBJ2-4	.	CSVVGKNIQYF	TGCAGCGTCGTCGGCAAAAACATTCAGTACTTC
few	TRBV3-1	TRBJ2-7	TRBD2	CAGRLAGGYYEQYF	TGTGCCGGACGCCTAGCGGGAGGCTACTACGAGCAGTACTTC
.	TRBV6-2/TRBV6-3	TRBJ2-5	TRBD2	CASTPVALAGTQYF	TGTGCCAGCACCCCTGTCGCACTAGCGGGGACCCAGTACTTC
few	TRBV6-6	TRBJ1-4	.	CASSYEGVEKLFF	TGTGCCAGCAGTTACGAAGGGGTCGAAAAACTGTTTTTT
.	TRBV4-1	TRBJ2-1	.	CASSQRLGNEQFF	TGCGCCAGCAGCCAACGGCTCGGCAATGAGCAGTTCTTC
.	TRBV4-1	TRBJ2-1	TRBD2	CASSQVGPERGSEQFF	TGCGCCAGCAGCCAAGTAGGCCCAGAGCGGGGGAGTGAGCAGTTCTTC
.	TRBV29-1	TRBJ1-2	.	CKLSSYGYTF	TGCAAGCTTTCCTCCTATGGCTACACCTTC
.	TRBV19	TRBJ2-1	TRBD2	CASSRETGGNQETQFF	TGTGCCAGTAGTCGAGAAACGGGAGGCAACCAAGAGACCCAGTTCTTC
.	TRBV20-1	TRBJ1-4	.	CSARDSRGSEKLFF	TGCAGTGCTAGAGATAGTAGAGGTTCGGAAAAACTGTTTTTT
.	TRBV5-1	TRBJ2-1	TRBD2	CASSLSLAGGSNEQFF	TGCGCCAGCAGCTTGTCACTAGCGGGAGGATCCAATGAGCAGTTCTTC
.	TRBV24-1	TRBJ2-1	.	CATSDLVPGVEHNEQFF	TGTGCCACCAGTGATTTGGTCCCAGGGGTCGAGCACAATGAGCAGTTCTTC
.	TRBV20-1	TRBJ1-1	.	CSANALPPSGGTEAFF	TGCAGTGCTAACGCCCTCCCCCCCAGCGGCGGAACTGAAGCTTTCTTT
.	TRBV6-4	TRBJ1-1	.	CASSDSTYTEAFF	TGTGCCAGCAGTGACTCGACCTACACTGAAGCTTTCTTT
.	TRBV21-1	TRBJ2-5	.	CASSKVTSGRPYNEQYF	TGTGCCAGCAGCAAAGTAACTAGCGGACGCCCCTACAATGAGCAGTACTTC
.	TRBV20-1	TRBJ1-6	TRBD1	CSARPEDRGHSPLHF	TGCAGTGCTAGGCCCGAGGACAGGGGGCATTCACCCCTCCACTTT
.	TRBV5-1	TRBJ2-3	TRBD1	CASSTPWGQSRYTQYF	TGCGCCAGCAGCACGCCGTGGGGACAGAGTAGATATACGCAGTATTTT
few	TRBV25-1	TRBJ2-7	.	CASSDGQGHLEQYF	TGTGCCAGCAGTGATGGGCAGGGCCACCTCGAGCAGTACTTC
.	TRBV12-5	TRBJ2-5	.	CASGLGPNLEQYF	TGTGCTAGTGGTCTCGGACCCAACCTGGAGCAGTACTTC
once	TRBV12-3/TRBV12-4	TRBJ1-4	TRBD1	CASRTDRAELFF	TGTGCCAGCAGGACCGACAGGGCGGAACTGTTTTTT
few	TRBV15	TRBJ2-4	.	CATSRDRADLQYF	TGTGCCACCAGCAGAGATAGGGCAGACCTACAGTACTTC
many	TRBV9	TRBJ2-1	.	CASSVDSMDRGSYNEQFF	TGTGCCAGCAGCGTAGATAGTATGGACCGGGGCTCCTACAATGAGCAGTTCTTC
.	TRBV7-7	TRBJ2-5	TRBD2	CASSSTLAGPGKTQYF	TGTGCCAGCAGCTCTACCCTAGCGGGACCGGGGAAGACCCAGTACTTC